This T cell receptor (beta chain) was retrieved from a study of vaccination and CD4 T cells after COVID-19. Study-wide background: Stimulation used overlapping spike peptides from SARS-CoV-2, HCoV-NL63, HCoV-OC43 and HCoV-229E. Each of the control cultures got a CEFX pool, an HIV-1 Nef pool, or no peptide.

Study results and caveats: Post-vaccination, and not before, a median about 90% of reactive clones appeared in convalescent patients.

Points on this clonotype: Its antigen is unknown.

Specified treatment: roughly 10-day PBMC culture with coronavirus spike peptide pools or control peptides (ViraFEST assay). V shed 3 bases and J shed 4 bases, with 6 bases lying between them. The V gene's germline CDR1 is WNHNN and CDR2 SYGVQD (reference sequence). CDR3 length equals 12 residues. The Oncomine TCR Beta short-read assay sequenced DNA from cultured CD4+ T cells. TCRdb called the PCR reads again in MiXCR, with one record for every CDR3 protein. In the table there are some 9,000 distinct CDR3 sequences, 30% to 40% of which are singletons. The receptor was derived from a human donor who had recovered from COVID-19. V gene TRBV10-1 combines with J gene TRBJ1-1; D unresolved. The source material was CD4+ T cells from blood, cultured in vitro. CDR3 residues: CASSDGGTEAFF. The CDR3 nucleotides are TGCGCCAGCAGTGATGGAGGCACTGAAGCTTTCTTT.